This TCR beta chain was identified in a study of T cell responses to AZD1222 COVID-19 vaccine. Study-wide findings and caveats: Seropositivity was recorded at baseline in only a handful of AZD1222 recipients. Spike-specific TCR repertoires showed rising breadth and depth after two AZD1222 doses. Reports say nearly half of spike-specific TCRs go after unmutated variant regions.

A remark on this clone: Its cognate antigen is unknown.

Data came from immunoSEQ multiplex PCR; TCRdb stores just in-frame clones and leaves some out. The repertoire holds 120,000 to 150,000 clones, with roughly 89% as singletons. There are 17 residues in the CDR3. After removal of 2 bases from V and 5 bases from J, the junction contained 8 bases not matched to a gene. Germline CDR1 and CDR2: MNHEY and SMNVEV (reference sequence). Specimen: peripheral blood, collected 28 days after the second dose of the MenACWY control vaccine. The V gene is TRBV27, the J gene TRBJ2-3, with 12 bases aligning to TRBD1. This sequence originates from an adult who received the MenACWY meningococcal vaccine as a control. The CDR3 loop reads CASSLGWDRGLVDTQYF. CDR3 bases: TGTGCCAGCAGTTTAGGCTGGGACAGGGGGCTAGTAGATACGCAGTATTTT.